Sequencing of this T cell receptor (delta chain) was carried out in a study of γδ T cells in repeated Plasmodium falciparum infection. Bulk repertoires came from Vgamma9/Vdelta2+ or Vdelta2-negative gammadelta T cells flow-sorted from PBMC. In its sample, this clone was seen many times. Its target is unknown. Other DNA sequences within the sample encode an identical CDR3. Study results and limitations: Vdelta2-negative gammadelta repertoires appeared less diverse and less shared in Malian than Australian children.

Each sorted gammadelta sample had TRG and TRD chains sequenced. TCRdb fed the multiplex PCR reads to CATT. This sample has 75,000 to 95,000 delta-chain clones, with 0.75% to 1% found just once. The CDR3 sequence is 19 residues long. CDR1 TSWWSYY and CDR2 QGS come from the germline V gene. Trimming left V 7 bases short and J 3 bases short, with 30 bases between. The V call is TRDV1, the J call TRDJ1; tentative D call: TRDD3 (5 bases). What was sequenced was gamma-delta T cells from blood. The clonotype comes from a pool of human donors (malaria-infected and uninfected, not separated). The CDR3 DNA sequence: TGTGCTCTTGTCGGTGTAGGGATCTGGCGGTCCCTGGGCCCCGATAAACTCATCTTT. This translates into CALVGVGIWRSLGPDKLIF.